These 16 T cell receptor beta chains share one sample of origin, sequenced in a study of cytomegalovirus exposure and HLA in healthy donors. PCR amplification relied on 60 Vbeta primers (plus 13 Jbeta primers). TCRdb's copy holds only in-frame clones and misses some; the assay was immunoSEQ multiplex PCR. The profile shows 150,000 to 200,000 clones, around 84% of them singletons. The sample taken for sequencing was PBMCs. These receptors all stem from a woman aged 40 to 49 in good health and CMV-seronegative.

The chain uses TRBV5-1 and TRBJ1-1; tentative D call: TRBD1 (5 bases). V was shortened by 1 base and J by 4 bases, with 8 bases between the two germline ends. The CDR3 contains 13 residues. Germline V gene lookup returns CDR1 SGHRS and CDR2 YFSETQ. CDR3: CASSLSQGTEAFF. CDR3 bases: TGCGCCAGCAGCTTGTCCCAGGGCACTGAAGCTTTCTTT.

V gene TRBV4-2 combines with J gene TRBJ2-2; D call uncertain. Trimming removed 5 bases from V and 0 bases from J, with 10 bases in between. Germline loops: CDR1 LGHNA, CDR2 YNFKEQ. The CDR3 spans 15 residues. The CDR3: CASSLTETNTGELFF. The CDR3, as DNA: TGTGCCAGCAGCTTGACGGAGACGAACACCGGGGAGCTGTTTTTT.

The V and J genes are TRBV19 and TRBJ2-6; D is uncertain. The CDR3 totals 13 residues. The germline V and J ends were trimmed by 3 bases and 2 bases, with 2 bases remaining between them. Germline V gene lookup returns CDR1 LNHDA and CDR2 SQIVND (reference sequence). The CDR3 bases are TGTGCCAGTAGTATCGCTGGGGCCAACGTCCTGACTTTC. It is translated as CASSIAGANVLTF.

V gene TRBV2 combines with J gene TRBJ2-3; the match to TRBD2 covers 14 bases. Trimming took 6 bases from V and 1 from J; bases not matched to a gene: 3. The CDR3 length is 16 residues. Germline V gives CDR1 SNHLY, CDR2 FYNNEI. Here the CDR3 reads CASSQGLAGGTDTQYF. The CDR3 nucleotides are TGTGCCAGCAGCCAGGGACTAGCGGGGGGCACAGATACGCAGTATTTT.

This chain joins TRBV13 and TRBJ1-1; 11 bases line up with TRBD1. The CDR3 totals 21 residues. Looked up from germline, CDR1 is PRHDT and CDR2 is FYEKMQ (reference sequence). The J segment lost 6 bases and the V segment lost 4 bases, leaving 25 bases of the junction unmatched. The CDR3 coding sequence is TGTGCCAGCAGCTCCTTTTTGAAGTCCGGACAGGGGGCCGGGTCGGACGCTGAAGCTTTCTTT. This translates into CASSSFLKSGQGAGSDAEAFF.

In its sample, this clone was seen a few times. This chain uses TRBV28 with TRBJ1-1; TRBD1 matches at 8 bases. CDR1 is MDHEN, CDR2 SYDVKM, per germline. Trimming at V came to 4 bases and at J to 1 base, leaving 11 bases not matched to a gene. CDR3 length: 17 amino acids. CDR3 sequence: CASSSDRAVVGNTEAFF. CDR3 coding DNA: TGTGCCAGCAGTTCGGACAGGGCCGTGGTGGGGAACACTGAAGCTTTCTTT.

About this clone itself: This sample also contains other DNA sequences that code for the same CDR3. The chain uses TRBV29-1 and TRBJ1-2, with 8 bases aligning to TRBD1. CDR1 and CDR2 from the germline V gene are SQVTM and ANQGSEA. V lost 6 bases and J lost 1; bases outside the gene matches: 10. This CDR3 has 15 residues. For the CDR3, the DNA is TGCAGCGTAACCCAAGGACAGGGCAGTAACTATGGCTACACCTTC. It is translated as CSVTQGQGSNYGYTF. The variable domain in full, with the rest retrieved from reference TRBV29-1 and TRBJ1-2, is SAVISQKPSRDICQRGTSLTIQCQVDSQVTMMFWYRQQPGQSLTLIATANQGSEATYESGFVIDKFPISRPNLTFSTLTVSNMSPEDSSIYLCSVTQGQGSNYGYTFGSGTRLTVV.

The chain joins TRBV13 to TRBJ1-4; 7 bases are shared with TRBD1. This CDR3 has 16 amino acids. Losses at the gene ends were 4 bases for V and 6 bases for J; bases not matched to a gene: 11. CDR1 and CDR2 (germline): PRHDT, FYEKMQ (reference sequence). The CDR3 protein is CASSSTVTGKDEKLFF. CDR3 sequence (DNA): TGTGCCAGCAGCTCAACTGTGACAGGGAAAGATGAAAAACTGTTTTTT.

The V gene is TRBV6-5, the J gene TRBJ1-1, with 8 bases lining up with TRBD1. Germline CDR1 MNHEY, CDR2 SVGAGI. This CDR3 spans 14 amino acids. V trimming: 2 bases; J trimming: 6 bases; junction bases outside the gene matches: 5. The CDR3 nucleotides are TGTGCCAGCAGTTACGACAGGGGCTCTTCTGAAGCTTTCTTT. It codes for CASSYDRGSSEAFF.

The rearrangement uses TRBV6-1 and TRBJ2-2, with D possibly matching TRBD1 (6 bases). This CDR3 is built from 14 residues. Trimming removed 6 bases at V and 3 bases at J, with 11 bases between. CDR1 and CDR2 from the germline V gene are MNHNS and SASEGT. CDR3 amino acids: CASRGDTYTGELFF. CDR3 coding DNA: TGTGCCAGCAGGGGGGACACCTACACCGGGGAGCTGTTTTTT.

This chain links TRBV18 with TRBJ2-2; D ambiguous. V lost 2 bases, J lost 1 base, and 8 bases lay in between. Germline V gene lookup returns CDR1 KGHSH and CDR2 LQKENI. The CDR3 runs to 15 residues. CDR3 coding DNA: TGTGCCAGCTCACCATCCCCAGAGAACACCGGGGAGCTGTTTTTT. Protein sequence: CASSPSPENTGELFF.

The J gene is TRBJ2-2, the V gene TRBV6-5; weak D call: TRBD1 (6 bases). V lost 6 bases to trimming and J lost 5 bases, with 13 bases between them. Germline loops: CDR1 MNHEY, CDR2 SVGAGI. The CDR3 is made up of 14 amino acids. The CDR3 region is CASRNHRETGELFF. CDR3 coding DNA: TGTGCCAGCAGGAACCACAGGGAAACCGGGGAGCTGTTTTTT.

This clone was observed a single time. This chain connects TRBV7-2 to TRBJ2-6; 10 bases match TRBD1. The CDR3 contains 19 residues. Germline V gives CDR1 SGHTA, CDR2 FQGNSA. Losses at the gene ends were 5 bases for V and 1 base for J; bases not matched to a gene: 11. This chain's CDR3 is CASSATGGLGFSGANVLTF. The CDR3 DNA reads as TGTGCCAGCAGCGCGACAGGGGGCTTGGGATTTTCTGGGGCCAACGTCCTGACTTTC.

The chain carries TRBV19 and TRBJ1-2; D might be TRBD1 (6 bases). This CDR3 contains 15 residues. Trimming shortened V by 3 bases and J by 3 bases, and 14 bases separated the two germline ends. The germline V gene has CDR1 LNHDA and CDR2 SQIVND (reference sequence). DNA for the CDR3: TGTGCCAGTAGTATCCTGGTCAGGGGACACTATGGCTACACCTTC. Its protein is CASSILVRGHYGYTF.

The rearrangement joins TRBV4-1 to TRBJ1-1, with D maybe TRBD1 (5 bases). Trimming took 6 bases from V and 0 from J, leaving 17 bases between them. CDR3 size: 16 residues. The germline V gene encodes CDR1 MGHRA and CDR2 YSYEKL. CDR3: CASRAGEDFMNTEAFF. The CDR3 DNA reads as TGCGCCAGCAGGGCGGGGGAAGACTTCATGAACACTGAAGCTTTCTTT.

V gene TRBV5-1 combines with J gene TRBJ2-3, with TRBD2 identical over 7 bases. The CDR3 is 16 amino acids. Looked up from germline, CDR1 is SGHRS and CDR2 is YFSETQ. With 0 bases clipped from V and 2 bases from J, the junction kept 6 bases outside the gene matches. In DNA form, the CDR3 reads TGCGCCAGCAGCTTGGACGGGGGGAGAACCACAGATACGCAGTATTTT. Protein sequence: CASSLDGGRTTDTQYF.